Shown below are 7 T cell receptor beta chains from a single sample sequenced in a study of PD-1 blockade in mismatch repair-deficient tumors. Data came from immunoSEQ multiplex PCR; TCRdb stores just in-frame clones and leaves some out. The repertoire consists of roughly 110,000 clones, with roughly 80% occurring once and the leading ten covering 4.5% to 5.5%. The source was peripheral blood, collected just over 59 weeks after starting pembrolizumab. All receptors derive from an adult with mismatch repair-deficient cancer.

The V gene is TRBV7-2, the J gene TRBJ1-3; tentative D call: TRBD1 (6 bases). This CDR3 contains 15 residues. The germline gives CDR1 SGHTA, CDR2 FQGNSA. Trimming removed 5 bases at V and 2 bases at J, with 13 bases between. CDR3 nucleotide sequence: TGTGCCAGCAGCCCCGGGGCAGGGGCTGGAAACACCATATATTTT. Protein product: CASSPGAGAGNTIYF.

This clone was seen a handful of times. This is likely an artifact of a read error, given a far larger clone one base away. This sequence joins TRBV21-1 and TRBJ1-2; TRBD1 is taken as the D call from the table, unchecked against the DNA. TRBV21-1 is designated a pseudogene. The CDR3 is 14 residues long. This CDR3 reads CASSQTDRVDGYTF. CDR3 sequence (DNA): TGTGCCAGCAGCCAGACGGACAGGGTGGATGGCTACACCTTC.

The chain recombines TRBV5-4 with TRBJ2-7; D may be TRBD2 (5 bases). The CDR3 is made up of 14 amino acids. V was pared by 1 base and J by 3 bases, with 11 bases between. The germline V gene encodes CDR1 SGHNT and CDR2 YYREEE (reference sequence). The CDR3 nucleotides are TGTGCCAGCAGCTTGAGTGGGAGTAACTACGAGCAGTACTTC. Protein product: CASSLSGSNYEQYF.

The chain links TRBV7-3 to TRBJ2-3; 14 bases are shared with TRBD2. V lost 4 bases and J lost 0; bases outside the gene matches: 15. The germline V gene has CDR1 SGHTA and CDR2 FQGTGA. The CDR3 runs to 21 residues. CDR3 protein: CASSSGTSGSYWGSSTDTQYF. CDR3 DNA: TGTGCCAGCAGCTCGGGGACTAGCGGGAGCTACTGGGGTTCTAGCACAGATACGCAGTATTTT.

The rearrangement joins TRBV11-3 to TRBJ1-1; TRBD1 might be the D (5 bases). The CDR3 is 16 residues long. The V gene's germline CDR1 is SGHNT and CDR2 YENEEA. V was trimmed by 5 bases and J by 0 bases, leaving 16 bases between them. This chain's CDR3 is CASSLGTGQLNTEAFF. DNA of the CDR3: TGTGCCAGCAGCCTTGGGACGGGGCAACTGAACACTGAAGCTTTCTTT.

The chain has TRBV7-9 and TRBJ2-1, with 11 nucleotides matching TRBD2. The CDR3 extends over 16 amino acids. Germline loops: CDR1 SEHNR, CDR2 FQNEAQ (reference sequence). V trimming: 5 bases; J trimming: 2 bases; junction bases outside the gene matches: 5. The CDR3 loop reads CASSIRSGRAYNEQFF. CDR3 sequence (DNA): TGTGCCAGCAGCATTCGTAGCGGGAGGGCCTACAATGAGCAGTTCTTC. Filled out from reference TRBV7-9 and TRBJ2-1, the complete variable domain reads DTGVSQNPRHKITKRGQNVTFRCDPISEHNRLYWYRQTLGQGPEFLTYFQNEAQLEKSRLLSDRFSAERPKGSFSTLEIQRTEQGDSAMYLCASSIRSGRAYNEQFFGPGTRLTVL.

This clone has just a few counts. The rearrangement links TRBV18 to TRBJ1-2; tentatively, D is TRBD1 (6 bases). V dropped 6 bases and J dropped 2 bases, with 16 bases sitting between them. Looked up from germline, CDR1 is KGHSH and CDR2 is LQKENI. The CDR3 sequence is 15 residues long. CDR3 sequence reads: CASSQEKGGNYGYTF. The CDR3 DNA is TGTGCCAGCTCCCAGGAGAAGGGGGGCAACTATGGCTACACCTTC.